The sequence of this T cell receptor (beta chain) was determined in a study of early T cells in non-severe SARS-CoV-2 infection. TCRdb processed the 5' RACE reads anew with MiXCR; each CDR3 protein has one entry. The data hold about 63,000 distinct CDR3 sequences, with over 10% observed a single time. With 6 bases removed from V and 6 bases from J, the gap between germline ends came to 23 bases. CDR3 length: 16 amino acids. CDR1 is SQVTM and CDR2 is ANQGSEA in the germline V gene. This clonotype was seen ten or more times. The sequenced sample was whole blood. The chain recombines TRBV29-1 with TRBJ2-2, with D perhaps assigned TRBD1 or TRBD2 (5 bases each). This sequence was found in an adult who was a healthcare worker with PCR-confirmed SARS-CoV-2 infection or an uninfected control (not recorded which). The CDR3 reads CSVDLTGQGPAGELFF. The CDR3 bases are TGCAGCGTAGACTTGACGGGGCAGGGTCCCGCCGGGGAGCTGTTTTTT.